This is a list of T cell receptor beta chains from one sample in a study of blood T cells in healthy people across ages. From the 5' RACE reads, TCRdb called clonotypes with MiXCR, one entry per CDR3 protein. The repertoire holds some 1.5 million distinct CDR3 sequences, with about 42% as singletons. Input material: blood. Source of these receptors: a woman aged 18-30 years in good health. The CDR3 runs from the conserved cysteine through the conserved F or W. Each record gives: clone size, D gene, V gene, J gene, CDR3 protein, CDR3 DNA. The D gene is left open where the match is weak. For some rows the clone size is stated as once, few or many, or as a class when expanded; others skip it.

abundance: few; d_gene: NA; v_gene: TRBV28; j_gene: TRBJ2-5; CDR3aa: CASSTDRKPQETQYF; CDR3nt: TGTGCCAGCAGTACTGACAGGAAACCTCAAGAGACCCAGTACTTC
abundance: few; d_gene: NA; v_gene: TRBV3-1; j_gene: TRBJ1-1; CDR3aa: CASSQERGRDIMNTEAFF; CDR3nt: TGTGCCAGCAGCCAAGAAAGGGGAAGGGACATCATGAACACTGAAGCTTTCTTT
abundance: NA; d_gene: NA; v_gene: TRBV20-1; j_gene: TRBJ2-7; CDR3aa: CSISIHEQYF; CDR3nt: TGCAGTATTAGCATCCACGAGCAGTACTTC
abundance: few; d_gene: TRBD1; v_gene: TRBV11-2; j_gene: TRBJ1-2; CDR3aa: CASSSLRQGAYYGYTF; CDR3nt: TGTGCCAGCAGCTCCCTTCGACAGGGGGCCTACTATGGCTACACCTTC
abundance: few; d_gene: NA; v_gene: TRBV20-1; j_gene: TRBJ2-1; CDR3aa: CSVAGDTYNEQFF; CDR3nt: TGCAGTGTCGCAGGGGACACCTACAATGAGCAGTTCTTC
abundance: once; d_gene: NA; v_gene: TRBV7-2; j_gene: TRBJ2-2; CDR3aa: CASSLGDALSKGELFF; CDR3nt: TGTGCCAGCAGCTTAGGAGACGCACTCTCTAAGGGGGAGCTGTTTTTT
abundance: NA; d_gene: NA; v_gene: TRBV12-3/TRBV12-4; j_gene: TRBJ1-3; CDR3aa: CASARTAGNTIYF; CDR3nt: TGTGCCAGCGCACGGACAGCTGGAAACACCATATATTTT
abundance: NA; d_gene: NA; v_gene: TRBV9; j_gene: TRBJ2-1; CDR3aa: CASSDSIRPRQGKGGEQFF; CDR3nt: TGTGCCAGCAGCGATTCCATTCGTCCCCGGCAGGGCAAAGGGGGTGAGCAGTTCTTC
abundance: NA; d_gene: NA; v_gene: TRBV7-2; j_gene: TRBJ2-1; CDR3aa: CASSLFINNEQFF; CDR3nt: TGTGCCAGCAGCTTATTTATCAACAATGAGCAGTTCTTC
abundance: few; d_gene: NA; v_gene: TRBV27; j_gene: TRBJ2-7; CDR3aa: CASSPGLMGYEQYF; CDR3nt: TGTGCCAGCAGTCCCGGGCTCATGGGATACGAGCAGTACTTC
abundance: NA; d_gene: NA; v_gene: TRBV27; j_gene: TRBJ1-2; CDR3aa: CASSFRRGSYGYTF; CDR3nt: TGTGCCAGCAGTTTTCGGAGGGGGTCCTATGGCTACACCTTC
abundance: NA; d_gene: TRBD2; v_gene: TRBV6-2/TRBV6-3; j_gene: TRBJ2-3; CDR3aa: CASSSRLAGAITDTQYF; CDR3nt: TGTGCCAGCAGCTCGAGGCTAGCGGGGGCCATCACAGATACGCAGTATTTT
abundance: NA; d_gene: NA; v_gene: TRBV28; j_gene: TRBJ2-4; CDR3aa: CASSPFELAKNIQYF; CDR3nt: TGTGCCAGCAGTCCCTTTGAGTTAGCCAAAAACATTCAGTACTTC
abundance: NA; d_gene: TRBD2; v_gene: TRBV7-2; j_gene: TRBJ2-1; CDR3aa: CASSPQMGGNEQFF; CDR3nt: TGTGCCAGCAGCCCTCAAATGGGGGGGAATGAGCAGTTCTTC
abundance: few; d_gene: TRBD1; v_gene: TRBV6-6; j_gene: TRBJ1-5; CDR3aa: CASKDRTALHNQPQHF; CDR3nt: TGTGCCAGCAAGGACAGGACGGCTCTTCACAATCAGCCCCAGCATTTT
abundance: once; d_gene: TRBD2; v_gene: TRBV28; j_gene: TRBJ2-2; CDR3aa: CASRTSGVAGELFF; CDR3nt: TGTGCCAGCAGGACTAGCGGAGTCGCCGGGGAGCTGTTTTTT
abundance: few; d_gene: TRBD2; v_gene: TRBV9; j_gene: TRBJ2-1; CDR3aa: CASSGSGRSNEQFF; CDR3nt: TGTGCCAGCAGTGGTAGCGGGAGAAGCAATGAGCAGTTCTTC
abundance: NA; d_gene: TRBD1; v_gene: TRBV15; j_gene: TRBJ2-7; CDR3aa: CATSRGLNPRTGGSYEQYF; CDR3nt: TGTGCCACCAGCCGGGGGCTAAACCCACGGACAGGGGGCTCCTACGAGCAGTACTTC
abundance: NA; d_gene: NA; v_gene: TRBV6-1; j_gene: TRBJ1-2; CDR3aa: CASSPLQAPDVIYGYTF; CDR3nt: TGTGCCAGCAGCCCGCTACAGGCTCCAGACGTTATCTATGGCTACACCTTC
abundance: many; d_gene: NA; v_gene: TRBV7-8; j_gene: TRBJ2-1; CDR3aa: CASSPQTYNEQFF; CDR3nt: TGTGCCAGCAGCCCGCAGACCTACAATGAGCAGTTCTTC
abundance: many; d_gene: NA; v_gene: TRBV7-9; j_gene: TRBJ1-2; CDR3aa: CASSSDGYTF; CDR3nt: TGTGCCAGCAGTTCGGATGGCTACACCTTC
abundance: few; d_gene: TRBD1; v_gene: TRBV27; j_gene: TRBJ1-1; CDR3aa: CASSSRGQGGTEAFF; CDR3nt: TGTGCCAGCAGTTCAAGGGGGCAGGGGGGCACTGAAGCTTTCTTT
abundance: NA; d_gene: TRBD2; v_gene: TRBV9; j_gene: TRBJ2-3; CDR3aa: CASSVTSGSSTDTQYF; CDR3nt: TGTGCCAGCAGCGTTACCAGCGGGAGTAGCACAGATACGCAGTATTTT
abundance: once; d_gene: NA; v_gene: TRBV10-3; j_gene: TRBJ2-5; CDR3aa: CAISGSQGTYVQYF; CDR3nt: TGTGCCATCAGTGGATCTCAGGGTACATACGTGCAGTACTTC
abundance: NA; d_gene: NA; v_gene: TRBV6-7; j_gene: TRBJ1-3; CDR3aa: CASRETGSSGNTIYF; CDR3nt: TGTGCCAGCAGGGAGACGGGGAGCTCTGGAAACACCATATATTTT
abundance: NA; d_gene: NA; v_gene: TRBV6-5; j_gene: TRBJ2-7; CDR3aa: CASGSYSYNEQYF; CDR3nt: TGTGCCAGCGGGTCGTACTCCTACAATGAGCAGTACTTC
abundance: NA; d_gene: NA; v_gene: TRBV7-9; j_gene: TRBJ2-3; CDR3aa: CASSSNRGEGYAQYF; CDR3nt: TGTGCCAGCAGCTCGAACCGGGGCGAGGGGTACGCGCAGTATTTT
abundance: NA; d_gene: NA; v_gene: TRBV27; j_gene: TRBJ2-7; CDR3aa: CASSRQWDSTGEQYF; CDR3nt: TGTGCCAGCAGTCGCCAATGGGACTCAACGGGCGAGCAGTACTTC
abundance: NA; d_gene: TRBD1; v_gene: TRBV6-1; j_gene: TRBJ1-1; CDR3aa: CASSETGERPNTEAFF; CDR3nt: TGTGCCAGCAGTGAAACAGGGGAAAGGCCGAACACTGAAGCTTTCTTT